Detailed here is one T cell receptor (beta chain). Its antigen is currently not known. No base quality values were provided; no much bigger clone lies one nucleotide off. The entry originates in a study of OX40 agonist ivuxolimab in advanced cancers. General notes on the study: Ivuxolimab was an agonistic, fully human IgG2 monoclonal antibody directed against OX40 (CD134), a costimulatory receptor. Peripheral TCRbeta sequencing aimed to test whether ivuxolimab altered TCR sequence diversity and caused clonal T-cell expansion. The monotherapy dose-escalation portion (N ≈ 52 patients) of the phase I ivuxolimab trial is reported in the paper. Intravenous ivuxolimab was administered to patients every 2 weeks at six dose levels: 0.01, 0.1, 0.3, 1.5, 3 and 10 mg/kg. Patients were allowed to have had prior anti-PD-1, anti-PD-L1 or anti-CTLA-4 therapy, and about 40% of the dose-escalation patients had been treated with checkpoint inhibitors. Three dose-escalation patients achieved partial responses, one with hepatocellular carcinoma and two with cutaneous melanoma. Of the 52 patients in dose escalation, some 19 had hepatocellular carcinoma, about 15 had melanoma, 9 had renal cell carcinoma and 9 had head and neck cancer. The dose-escalation cohort was approximately 83% male with a mean age of approximately 60 years, ranging from roughly 20 to 80. Points the paper makes about the study in general: Low levels of normalized T-cell clonal expansion were also seen in some nonresponding patients. Antigen specificity was not determined for the clonally expanded peripheral T cells. On average, CD8+ T cells showed more expanded clones than CD4+ T cells after ivuxolimab. In partial responders in the 0.1-3.0 mg/kg groups, normalized peripheral clonal expansion was found to be among the lowest, especially among CD8+ T cells. At doses of 0.1 to 3.0 mg/kg, clonal expansion of both CD4+ and CD8+ blood T cells was observed from baseline to week 6.

Patients with a history of autoimmune disease or receiving systemic immunosuppression were excluded from the trial. Peripheral blood for TCR sequencing was drawn from every dose cohort at baseline, at cycle 4 day 1 and at cycle 7 day 1. The samples were taken from a phase I, first-in-human, multicenter, open-label dose-escalation trial of ivuxolimab. Adults with locally advanced or metastatic melanoma, renal cell carcinoma, hepatocellular carcinoma or head and neck squamous cell carcinoma were enrolled in the trial. Before TCR sequencing, CD4+ T cells and CD8+ T cells from peripheral blood were sorted into separate populations. To sequence the TCRbeta CDR3 region, genomic DNA was isolated from the sorted cells. The immunoSEQ Assay was used for sequencing of TCRbeta CDR3 regions. Held by TCRdb, this immuneACCESS table contains in-frame sequences only and omits some clones. Under half of the omission traces to an unresolved V gene where checked; the cause of the rest is unknown. In all, the sample holds roughly 12,000 clones, and approximately 80% of those were seen once. 8% to 9.5% of the sample is in the top ten clones.

The CDR3 starts with the cysteine, ends with the phenylalanine, and has 15 residues. CDR3 DNA only is kept here, 45 bases in frame from base 1. From the germline V gene (reference sequence), CDR1 is SEHNR and CDR2 is FQNEAQ. V and J are truncated by 5 bases and 3 bases respectively, leaving an intervening sequence of 13 bases. The sample in question was CD4+ or CD8+ T cells sorted from blood, obtained in a trial of the OX40 agonist ivuxolimab. The TCR originated in an adult with an advanced solid tumor such as melanoma, head and neck, liver or kidney cancer. The sequence is built from TRBV7-9 and TRBJ1-4, with a tentative D gene TRBD1 over 5 matching bases. The CDR3 protein: CASSPGATANEKLFF. The DNA reads TGTGCCAGCAGCCCTGGGGCTACAGCTAATGAAAAACTGTTTTTT.